This T cell receptor (beta chain) was recovered during a study of blood T cell repertoires in COVID-19. Study summary: Spain, Italy and the United States supplied samples that represented acute and convalescent COVID-19.

The protocol was immunoSEQ multiplex PCR, while the TCRdb copy is restricted to in-frame clones and leaves out a portion. Among some 250,000 clones, around 87% were seen once, and the ten largest hold over 6%. Only one count was recorded for this clone. At one end, the junction sequence differs from germline, possibly due to a read error. The CDR3 spans 11 residues. Germline CDR1 reads LGHDT; CDR2 reads YNNKEL (reference sequence). This chain uses TRBV3-1 (or the pseudogene TRBV3-2) with TRBJ1-2; 8 bases fit TRBD1. This TCR was recovered from a woman in her 70s with active or convalescent COVID-19. The sample comprised peripheral blood. CDR3 sequence reads: CASSHRQGKNF. CDR3 nucleotides: TGTGCCAGCAGCCACCGACAGGGGAAAAACTTC.